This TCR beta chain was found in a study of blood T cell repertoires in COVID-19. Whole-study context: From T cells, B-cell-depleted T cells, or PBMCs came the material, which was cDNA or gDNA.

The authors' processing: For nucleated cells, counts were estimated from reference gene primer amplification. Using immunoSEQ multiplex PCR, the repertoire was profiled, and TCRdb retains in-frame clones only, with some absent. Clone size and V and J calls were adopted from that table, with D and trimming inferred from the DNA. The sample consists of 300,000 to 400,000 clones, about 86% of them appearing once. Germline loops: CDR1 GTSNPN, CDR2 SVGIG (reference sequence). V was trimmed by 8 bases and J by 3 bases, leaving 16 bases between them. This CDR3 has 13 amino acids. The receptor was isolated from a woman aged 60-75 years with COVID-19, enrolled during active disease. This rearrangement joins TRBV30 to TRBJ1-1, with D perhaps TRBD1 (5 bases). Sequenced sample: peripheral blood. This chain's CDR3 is CAGRWGTYTEAFF. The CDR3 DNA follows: TGTGCCGGACGTTGGGGCACATACACTGAAGCTTTCTTT.